The rows below give T cell receptor beta chains drawn from one sample of a study of blood T cell repertoires in COVID-19. TCRdb's table, derived via immunoSEQ multiplex PCR, lists solely in-frame clones and lacks some. The sample includes hundreds of thousands of clones, around 87% of them seen just once. Material: peripheral blood. These TCRs come from a woman aged 50 to 60 who had recovered from COVID-19. Both conserved end residues are part of each CDR3. The D gene is left open where the match is weak. The size of a clone is reported for some rows only, either as once, few or many, or as a class for expanded clones.

NA,TRBJ2-7,NA,TRBV29-1,TGCAGCGTTGAGGGCGAAAGCTCCTACGAGCAGTACTTC,CSVEGESSYEQYF
TRBD1,TRBJ1-5,NA,TRBV19,TGTGCCAGTAGTATAGGAGGGACAGGTCGCGGACAGCCCCAGCATTTT,CASSIGGTGRGQPQHF
NA,TRBJ1-4,NA,TRBV25-1,TGTGCCAGCAGTGAAGGGTCGGGGGGCCTTGAAAAACTGTTTTTT,CASSEGSGGLEKLFF
TRBD1,TRBJ2-1,NA,TRBV6-5,TGTGCCAGCGCCTGGACAGGGTACTACAATGAGCAGTTCTTC,CASAWTGYYNEQFF
NA,TRBJ2-1,once,TRBV15,TGTGCCACCACAGCTAGCATGGGTAGCAATGAGCAGTTCTTC,CATTASMGSNEQFF
TRBD1,TRBJ1-5,NA,TRBV5-8,TGTGCCAGCAGCTTGGACAGGGGTCGTGGCAATCAGCCCCAGCATTTT,CASSLDRGRGNQPQHF
TRBD2,TRBJ2-1,NA,TRBV6-5,TGTGCCAGCAGTTACTCTAGCGGGGTTAATGAGCAGTTCTTC,CASSYSSGVNEQFF
NA,TRBJ1-2,NA,TRBV5-5,TGTGCCAGCAGCTTGGAGGGGCCCGGCTACACCTTC,CASSLEGPGYTF
NA,TRBJ1-3,NA,TRBV12-3/TRBV12-4,TGTGCCAGCAGTTTAGCAGGGGGGGACACCATATATTTT,CASSLAGGDTIYF
NA,TRBJ2-7,once,TRBV20-1,TGCAGTGCTAGTCGCCCAGTCAGGTCCTACGAGCAGTACTTC,CSASRPVRSYEQYF
TRBD2,TRBJ2-1,NA,TRBV30,TGTGCCAAAGCGGGGGCCGAGGGGAAGCAGTTCTTC,CAKAGAEGKQFF
NA,TRBJ2-7,few,TRBV29-1,TGCAGCGCATCCCCACAGGGAAAAATCTACGAGCAGTACTTC,CSASPQGKIYEQYF
TRBD2,TRBJ2-3,NA,TRBV3-1/TRBV3-2,TGTGCCAGCAGCCAAGGAAGCCTCGCGGGGGGGCAGACAGATACGCAGTATTTT,CASSQGSLAGGQTDTQYF
TRBD2,TRBJ2-3,NA,TRBV7-9,TGTGCCAGCAGCTCGGGGGGGAGCCCCCCAGATACGCAGTATTTT,CASSSGGSPPDTQYF
NA,TRBJ2-5,NA,TRBV6-5,TGTGCCAGCAGCATTCGGGGAAACCAAGAGACCCAGTACTTC,CASSIRGNQETQYF
NA,TRBJ1-2,NA,TRBV9,TGTGCCAGCAGCGTAGCTCAGGGTGTATACGGGAGTAATGGCTACACCTTC,CASSVAQGVYGSNGYTF
NA,TRBJ2-1,NA,TRBV6-2/TRBV6-3,TGTGCCAGCAGCCAGGGAGGTGAGCAGTTCTTC,CASSQGGEQFF
NA,TRBJ2-7,NA,TRBV9,TGTGCCAGCAGCTCCTCCCTGAGGGGGGGCGACGAGCAGTACTTC,CASSSSLRGGDEQYF
NA,TRBJ1-2,NA,TRBV19,TGTGCCAGTAGTGTGTTCTTAGGAGTAAACTATGGCTACACCTTC,CASSVFLGVNYGYTF
TRBD1,TRBJ2-7,NA,TRBV30,TGTGCCTGGAGTCGACAGGGGGCCGAGCAGTACTTC,CAWSRQGAEQYF
TRBD2,TRBJ2-5,NA,TRBV27,TGTGCCAGCAGTTCCACGCGGGGGGCTAGGGAGACCCAGTACTTC,CASSSTRGARETQYF
TRBD2,TRBJ2-3,large,TRBV5-4,TGTGCCAGCAGAACGGGACTAGCGGGACCCACAGATACGCAGTATTTT,CASRTGLAGPTDTQYF
NA,TRBJ2-3,NA,TRBV5-6,TGTGCCAGCAGCTTTTCGGGAACAACAGATACGCAGTATTTT,CASSFSGTTDTQYF
NA,TRBJ1-5,NA,TRBV2,TGTGCCAGCAGTCAGGGGTATAGCAATCAGCCCCAGCATTTT,CASSQGYSNQPQHF